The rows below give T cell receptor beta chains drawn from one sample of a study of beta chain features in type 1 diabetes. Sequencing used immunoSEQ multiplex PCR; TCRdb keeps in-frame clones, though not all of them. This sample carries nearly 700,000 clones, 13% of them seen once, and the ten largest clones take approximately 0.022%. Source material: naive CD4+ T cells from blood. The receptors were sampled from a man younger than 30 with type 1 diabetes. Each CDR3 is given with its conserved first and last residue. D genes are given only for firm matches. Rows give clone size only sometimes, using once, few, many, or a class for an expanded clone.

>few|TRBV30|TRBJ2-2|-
TGTGCCTGGAGTGTAGGTCCGTACACCGGGGAGCTGTTTTTT
CAWSVGPYTGELFF
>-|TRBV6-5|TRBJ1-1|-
TGTGCCAGCAGTTACGATAGGGGAGATGAAGCTTTCTTT
CASSYDRGDEAFF
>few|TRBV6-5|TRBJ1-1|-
TGTGCCAGCAGTTACGAGCCTATGAACACTGAAGCTTTCTTT
CASSYEPMNTEAFF
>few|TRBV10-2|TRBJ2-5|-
TGCGCCAGCAGTGAACGAGAGACCCAGTACTTC
CASSERETQYF
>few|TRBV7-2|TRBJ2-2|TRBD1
TGTGCCAGCAGCTTTACGGGACAGGTGAACACCGGGGAGCTGTTTTTT
CASSFTGQVNTGELFF
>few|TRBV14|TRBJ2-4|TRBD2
TGTGCCAGCAGCCTGGGGACTAGCGGGGGCCGGGAAAACATTCAGTACTTC
CASSLGTSGGRENIQYF
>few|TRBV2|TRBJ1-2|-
TGTGCCAGCAGTACTGGGGGGCAGCAGCCAGCCATCCCGCTACTCTATGGCTACACCTTC
CASSTGGQQPAIPLLYGYTF
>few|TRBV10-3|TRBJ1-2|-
TGTGCCATCAGTGAGGGCAGGACCAACGACTACACCTTC
CAISEGRTNDYTF
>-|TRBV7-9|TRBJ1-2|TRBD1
TGTGCCAGCAGCTCTACACAGGGGGCACGCTATGGCTACACCTTC
CASSSTQGARYGYTF
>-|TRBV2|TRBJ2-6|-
TGTGCCAGCAGTTGGGTTGGGGTCCCCTCTTCTGGGGCCAACGTCCTGACTTTC
CASSWVGVPSSGANVLTF
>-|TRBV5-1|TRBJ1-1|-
TGCGCCAGCAGCTTGGACGGAGTGAACACTGAAGCTTTCTTT
CASSLDGVNTEAFF